One and the same sample provided the 5 T cell receptor beta chains below, sequenced in a study of blood T cell repertoires in COVID-19. Generated by immunoSEQ multiplex PCR, the TCRdb table keeps only in-frame clones and is missing some. Of more than 200,000 clones listed, roughly 84% are singletons. Sequenced: peripheral blood. Source of these receptors: a man in his forties or fifties with acute or convalescent COVID-19.

This clone was seen a handful of times. The chain uses TRBV7-2 and TRBJ1-2; the D is unclear. The ends were cut back, 6 bases at V and 7 bases at J, with 12 bases in the middle. Germline CDR1 reads SGHTA; CDR2 reads FQGNSA. CDR3 length equals 12 residues. Written as DNA, the CDR3 is TGTGCCAGCAGTTTGATCGAGGGTGGCTACACCTTC. Protein: CASSLIEGGYTF.

This chain joins TRBV18 and TRBJ2-7; TRBD1 aligns across 7 bases. Trimming at V came to 5 bases and at J to 0 bases, leaving 10 bases not matched to a gene. The length of the CDR3 is 16 residues. Germline V lookup: CDR1 KGHSH, CDR2 LQKENI. The CDR3 DNA follows: TGTGCCAGCTCAAACCAATTAGGGGGCAGCTCCTACGAGCAGTACTTC. Amino acid sequence: CASSNQLGGSSYEQYF.

This chain uses TRBV13 with TRBJ2-2; 9 nucleotides align to TRBD1. The germline CDR1 and CDR2 sequences are PRHDT and FYEKMQ (reference sequence). The V and J ends lost 4 bases and 4 bases, in that order; junction bases with no gene match: 4. There are 15 residues in the CDR3. CDR3 DNA: TGTGCCAGCAGCTCCGGGACAGGGATCACCGGGGAGCTGTTTTTT. It is translated as CASSSGTGITGELFF.

The rearrangement uses TRBV7-2 and TRBJ1-3, with 7 nucleotides matching TRBD1. The CDR3 has 15 amino acids. Germline trimming cut 1 base from V and 15 bases from J; bases unmatched to any gene: 15. Looked up from germline, CDR1 is SGHTA and CDR2 is FQGNSA. The CDR3 nucleotides read TGTGCCAGCAGCTTAGTGTCATTGCCGACAGGGAGTGAATATTTT. Residues: CASSLVSLPTGSEYF.

The chain couples TRBV15 to TRBJ2-1; 10 nucleotides align to TRBD2. The CDR3 contains 18 residues. Unmatched junction bases numbered 6, after V lost 0 bases and J lost 1 base. Germline loops: CDR1 LNHNV, CDR2 YYDKDF (reference sequence). The CDR3 nucleotides are TGTGCCACCAGCAGAGATCTTCAGCGGGAGGGGTCCTACAATGAGCAGTTCTTC. It specifies CATSRDLQREGSYNEQFF. Full variable domain (missing parts from reference TRBV15 and TRBJ2-1): DAMVIQNPRYQVTQFGKPVTLSCSQTLNHNVMYWYQQKSSQAPKLLFHYYDKDFNNEADTPDNFQSRRPNTSFCFLDIRSPGLGDTAMYLCATSRDLQREGSYNEQFFGPGTRLTVL.